This section outlines one TCR beta chain sequence together with its context. This clone was picked up one time. What this receptor recognizes is not known. Nothing much larger sits one base from this clone, and base qualities are not available. Relative to germline, V is 3 bases shorter and J is 3 bases shorter, with 17 bases between their ends. CDR1 and CDR2, per the germline V gene (reference sequence), are DFQATT and SNEGSKA. Including cysteine and phenylalanine, the CDR3 has 15 amino acids. The retained sequence is limited to the CDR3, 45 bases, with the frame set at the first base. TCRbeta CDR3 regions were amplified from genomic DNA using the immunoSEQ Assay, a bias-controlled multiplex PCR. Regarding the original processing steps: Nucleated cell counts per sample were estimated from amplification of reference gene primers within the assay. Sequence reads were collapsed and filtered to measure the absolute abundance of every unique TCRbeta CDR3 rearrangement. For each sample, productive Simpson clonality was calculated by taking the square root of Simpson's diversity index across productive rearrangements. TCRdb took this table from immuneACCESS and kept in-frame rearrangements with V and J called. Such tables lack part of the clones; where checked against another copy, unresolved V genes explain under half of the gap, and the rest is unexplained. From that table come the V and J calls and clone size; the DNA was used to work out D and trimming. The sample includes around 290,000 clones, with more than 75% observed a single time. The biggest ten clones account for 7.8% of the sample.

A second Seattle source provided samples from volunteer blood donors who had recovered from COVID-19. Each collaborating institution followed its own protocols to collect whole blood in K2EDTA tubes. For TCRbeta analysis, collaborators shipped samples in one of three forms: frozen whole blood, isolated PBMCs, or DNA extracted from either of those sample types. This sample is drawn from a study of blood T cell repertoires in COVID-19 (dated by TCRdb to 2019 to 2021). Concerning the study at large: Samples covering the acute and convalescent phases of COVID-19 were provided by collaborators in the United States, Italy and Spain. The prospective study material was composed of cDNA or gDNA derived from T cells, B-cell-depleted T cells, or PBMCs. The dataset comprised deeply sampled blood TCRbeta repertoires from subjects exposed to, actively infected with, or recovered from COVID-19. The repertoires were made available in a free public database intended to serve as a resource for research on the immune response to SARS-CoV-2. The samples were drawn from the first 160 participants of the ongoing ImmuneRACE study and from some 1,300 subjects provided by 6 global collaborators. The sample metadata nearly always contained a de-identified subject ID, COVID-19 status, age in years and sex. Where available, HLA class I and class II types were obtained from metadata supplied by the sample provider rather than from assay-based typing. Results the study describes overall, beyond this receptor: The quantity of clinical and demographic metadata differed by source and by participant and was supplied without curation.

Recombination linked TRBV20-1 to TRBJ1-1, and perhaps TRBD1 as D gene, on 5 matching bases. This sequence was found in a woman aged 45-60 years who had recovered from COVID-19. The sequencing input was peripheral blood. The CDR3 in this case is CSASPRQGPDTEAFF. The DNA reads as follows: TGCAGTGCTAGTCCAAGGCAGGGCCCCGACACTGAAGCTTTCTTT.